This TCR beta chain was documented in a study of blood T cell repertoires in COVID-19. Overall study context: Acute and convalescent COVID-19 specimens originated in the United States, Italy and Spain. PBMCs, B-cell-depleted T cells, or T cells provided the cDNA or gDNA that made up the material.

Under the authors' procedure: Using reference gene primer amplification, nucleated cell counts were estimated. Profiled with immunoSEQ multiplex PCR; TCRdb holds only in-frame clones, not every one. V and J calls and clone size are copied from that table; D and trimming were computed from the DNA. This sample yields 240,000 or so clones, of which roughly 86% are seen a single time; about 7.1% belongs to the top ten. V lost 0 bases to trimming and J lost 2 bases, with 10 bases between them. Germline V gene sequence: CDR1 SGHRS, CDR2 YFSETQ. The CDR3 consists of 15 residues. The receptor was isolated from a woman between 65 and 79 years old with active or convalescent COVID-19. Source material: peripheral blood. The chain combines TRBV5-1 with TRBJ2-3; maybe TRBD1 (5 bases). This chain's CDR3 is CASSLAGQATDTQYF. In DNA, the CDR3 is TGCGCCAGCAGCTTGGCCGGACAAGCCACAGATACGCAGTATTTT.